The source of this T cell receptor (beta chain) is a study of blood T cell repertoires in COVID-19. Ages ranged from 18 to 89 years, with residence in about 24 US areas. Recovered status applied to Cohort 3 donors who had two consecutive negative PCRs. It also applied to those with clearance or with symptom resolution. TCRdb keeps only in-frame clones here, not all; method: immunoSEQ multiplex PCR. The sample yields about 250,000 clones, about nine tenths seen once. In the case of this clone: The junction does not match germline at one end; this may be a read error.

The sample comprised PBMCs or T cells enriched from blood (not recorded which). This receptor was identified in a man between 40 and 49 years old who had recovered from COVID-19.

CDR3 region: CASSSSQVQLQHF. In nucleotides, the CDR3 is TGTGCCAGCAGTTCCTCCCAGGTCCAGCTCCAGCATTTT. The gene calls are TRBV28 and TRBJ1-5; D not resolved. This CDR3 spans 13 amino acids. Per germline, CDR1 MDHEN and CDR2 SYDVKM.